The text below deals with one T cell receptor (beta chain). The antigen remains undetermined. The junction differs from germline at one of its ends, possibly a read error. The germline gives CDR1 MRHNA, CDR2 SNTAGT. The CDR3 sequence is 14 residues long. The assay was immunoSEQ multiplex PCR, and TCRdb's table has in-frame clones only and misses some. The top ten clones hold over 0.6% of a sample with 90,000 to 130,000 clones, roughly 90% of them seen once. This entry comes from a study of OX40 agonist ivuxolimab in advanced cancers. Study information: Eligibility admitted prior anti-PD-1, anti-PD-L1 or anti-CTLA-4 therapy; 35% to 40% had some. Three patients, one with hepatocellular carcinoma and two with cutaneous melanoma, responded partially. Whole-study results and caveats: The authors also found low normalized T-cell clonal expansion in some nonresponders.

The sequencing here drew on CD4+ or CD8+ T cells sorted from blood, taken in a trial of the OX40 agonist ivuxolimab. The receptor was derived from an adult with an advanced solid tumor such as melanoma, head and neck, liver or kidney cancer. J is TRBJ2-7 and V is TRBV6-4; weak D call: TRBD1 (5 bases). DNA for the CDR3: TGTGCCAGCACTGACAGCGCCGAGAGCTACGAGCAGTACTTC. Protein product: CASTDSAESYEQYF.